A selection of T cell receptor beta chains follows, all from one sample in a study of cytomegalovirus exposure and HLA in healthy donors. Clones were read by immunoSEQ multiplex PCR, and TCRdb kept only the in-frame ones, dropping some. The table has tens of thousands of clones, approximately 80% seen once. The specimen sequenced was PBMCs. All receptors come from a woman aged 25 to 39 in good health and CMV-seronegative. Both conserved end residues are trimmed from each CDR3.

cdr3_aa: ASSFLGRGRDEQY
v_call: TRBV27
j_call: TRBJ2-7

cdr3_aa: ASSYLSGGNYGYT
v_call: TRBV7-9
j_call: TRBJ1-2

cdr3_aa: ASSARSSSYNSPLH
v_call: TRBV25-1
j_call: TRBJ1-6

cdr3_aa: ATSRSFFPTGDSSGANVLT
v_call: TRBV15
j_call: TRBJ2-6

cdr3_aa: ASSPIGGYEQY
v_call: TRBV11-3
j_call: TRBJ2-7

cdr3_aa: ASSYGLGYGYT
v_call: TRBV6-6
j_call: TRBJ1-2

cdr3_aa: ASSPLGASGNTIY
v_call: TRBV5-1
j_call: TRBJ1-3

cdr3_aa: ASSLGGPNQPQH
v_call: TRBV5-1
j_call: TRBJ1-5

cdr3_aa: ASSVQGTSAETQY
v_call: TRBV9
j_call: TRBJ2-5

cdr3_aa: ASSFDRQTNYGYT
v_call: TRBV11-2
j_call: TRBJ1-2

cdr3_aa: ASSLSTGGPETQY
v_call: TRBV5-1
j_call: TRBJ2-5

cdr3_aa: ATHLTGANQPQH
v_call: TRBV10-1
j_call: TRBJ1-5

cdr3_aa: ASTEQTGELF
v_call: TRBV6-5
j_call: TRBJ2-2

cdr3_aa: ASRGLASGNEQF
v_call: TRBV27
j_call: TRBJ2-1

cdr3_aa: SAPARGQY
v_call: TRBV20-1
j_call: TRBJ2-7

cdr3_aa: ASSWGRGPGQPQH
v_call: TRBV27
j_call: TRBJ1-5

cdr3_aa: ASSLVGGTGANVLT
v_call: TRBV7-2
j_call: TRBJ2-6

cdr3_aa: ASSPLPGQGADNEQF
v_call: TRBV2
j_call: TRBJ2-1

cdr3_aa: ASSPDRVVSGNTIY
v_call: TRBV7-8
j_call: TRBJ1-3

cdr3_aa: ASSLCGQRSGNTIY
v_call: TRBV7-2
j_call: TRBJ1-3

cdr3_aa: ASSRSASGGLLDEQF
v_call: TRBV5-1
j_call: TRBJ2-1

cdr3_aa: ASSKQGFRTIYEQF
v_call: TRBV28
j_call: TRBJ2-1

cdr3_aa: ASRQQGEETQY
v_call: TRBV5-4
j_call: TRBJ2-5

cdr3_aa: ASTKSPITEAF
v_call: TRBV7-9
j_call: TRBJ1-1

cdr3_aa: ASTQGASNQPQH
v_call: TRBV19
j_call: TRBJ1-5

cdr3_aa: ASSLDIFGQVYEQY
v_call: TRBV11-3
j_call: TRBJ2-7

cdr3_aa: ASGTGNGGYT
v_call: TRBV19
j_call: TRBJ1-2

cdr3_aa: ASSLGWQGGEQY
v_call: TRBV5-5
j_call: TRBJ2-7

cdr3_aa: ASSNRGKGNQPQH
v_call: TRBV6-5
j_call: TRBJ1-5

cdr3_aa: ASSKVMDRPDYNSPLH
v_call: TRBV21-1
j_call: TRBJ1-6

cdr3_aa: ASSLTARNTEAF
v_call: TRBV28
j_call: TRBJ1-1

cdr3_aa: ASSDPRRVGNEQF
v_call: TRBV25-1
j_call: TRBJ2-1

cdr3_aa: ASSEGDSSRDEQY
v_call: TRBV6-1
j_call: TRBJ2-7

cdr3_aa: ASISDRMDGYT
v_call: TRBV2
j_call: TRBJ1-2

cdr3_aa: ASSPTGQGGQPQH
v_call: TRBV18
j_call: TRBJ1-5

cdr3_aa: ATSRDLVGRTQY
v_call: TRBV15
j_call: TRBJ2-5

cdr3_aa: ASSYGQGDSNEKLF
v_call: TRBV5-1
j_call: TRBJ1-4

cdr3_aa: ASSLYRGYDQPQH
v_call: TRBV28
j_call: TRBJ1-5

cdr3_aa: ASSFAGANTGELF
v_call: TRBV11-3
j_call: TRBJ2-2

cdr3_aa: ASSITGESFYTEAF
v_call: TRBV5-1
j_call: TRBJ1-1

cdr3_aa: ASSYLDDRAKNIQY
v_call: TRBV6-6
j_call: TRBJ2-4

cdr3_aa: ASSSGTGGLAGYNEQF
v_call: TRBV11-2
j_call: TRBJ2-1

cdr3_aa: ASSYEDRVSYEQY
v_call: TRBV6-5
j_call: TRBJ2-7